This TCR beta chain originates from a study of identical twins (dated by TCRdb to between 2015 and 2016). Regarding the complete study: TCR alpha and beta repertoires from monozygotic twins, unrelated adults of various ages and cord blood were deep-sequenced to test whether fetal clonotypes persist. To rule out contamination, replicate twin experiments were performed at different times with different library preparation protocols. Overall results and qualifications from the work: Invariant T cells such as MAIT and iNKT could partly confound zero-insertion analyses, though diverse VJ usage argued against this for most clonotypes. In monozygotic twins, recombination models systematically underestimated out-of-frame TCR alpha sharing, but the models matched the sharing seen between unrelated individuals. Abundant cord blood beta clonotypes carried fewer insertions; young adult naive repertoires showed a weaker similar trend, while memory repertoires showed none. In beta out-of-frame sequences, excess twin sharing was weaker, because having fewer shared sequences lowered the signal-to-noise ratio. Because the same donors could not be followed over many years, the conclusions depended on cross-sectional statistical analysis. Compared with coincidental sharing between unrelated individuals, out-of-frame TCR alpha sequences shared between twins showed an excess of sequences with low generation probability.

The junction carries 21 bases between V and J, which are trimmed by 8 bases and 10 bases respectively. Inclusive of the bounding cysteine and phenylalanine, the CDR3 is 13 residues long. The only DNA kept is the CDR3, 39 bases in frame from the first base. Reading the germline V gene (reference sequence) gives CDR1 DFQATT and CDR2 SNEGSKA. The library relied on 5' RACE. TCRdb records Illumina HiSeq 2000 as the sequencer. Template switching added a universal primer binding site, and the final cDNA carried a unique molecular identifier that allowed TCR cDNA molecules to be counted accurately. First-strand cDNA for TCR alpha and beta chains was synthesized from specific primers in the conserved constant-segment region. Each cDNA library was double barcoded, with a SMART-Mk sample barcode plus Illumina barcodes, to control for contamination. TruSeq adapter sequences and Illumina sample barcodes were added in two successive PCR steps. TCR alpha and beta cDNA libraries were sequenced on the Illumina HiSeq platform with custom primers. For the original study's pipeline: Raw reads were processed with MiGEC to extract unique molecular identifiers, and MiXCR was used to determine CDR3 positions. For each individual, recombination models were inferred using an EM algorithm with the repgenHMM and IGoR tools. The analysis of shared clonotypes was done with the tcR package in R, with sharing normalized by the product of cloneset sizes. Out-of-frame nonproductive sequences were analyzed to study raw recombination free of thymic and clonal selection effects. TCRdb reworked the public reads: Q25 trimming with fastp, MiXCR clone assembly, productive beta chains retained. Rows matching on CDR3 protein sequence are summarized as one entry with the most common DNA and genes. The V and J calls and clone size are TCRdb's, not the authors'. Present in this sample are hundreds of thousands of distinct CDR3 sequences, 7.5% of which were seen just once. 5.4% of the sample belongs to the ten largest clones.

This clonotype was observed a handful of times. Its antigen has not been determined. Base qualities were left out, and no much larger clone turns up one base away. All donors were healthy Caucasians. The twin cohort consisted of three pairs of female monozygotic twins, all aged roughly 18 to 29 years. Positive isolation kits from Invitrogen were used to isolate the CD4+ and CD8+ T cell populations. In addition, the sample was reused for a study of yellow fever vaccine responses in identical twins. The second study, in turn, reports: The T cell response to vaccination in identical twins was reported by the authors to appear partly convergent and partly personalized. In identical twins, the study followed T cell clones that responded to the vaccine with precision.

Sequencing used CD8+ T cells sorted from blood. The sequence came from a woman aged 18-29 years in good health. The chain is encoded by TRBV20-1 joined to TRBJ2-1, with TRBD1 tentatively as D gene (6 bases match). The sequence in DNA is TGCAGTCCCAGGGGACGGCGGTCCCCGGAGCAGTTCTTC. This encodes CSPRGRRSPEQFF.